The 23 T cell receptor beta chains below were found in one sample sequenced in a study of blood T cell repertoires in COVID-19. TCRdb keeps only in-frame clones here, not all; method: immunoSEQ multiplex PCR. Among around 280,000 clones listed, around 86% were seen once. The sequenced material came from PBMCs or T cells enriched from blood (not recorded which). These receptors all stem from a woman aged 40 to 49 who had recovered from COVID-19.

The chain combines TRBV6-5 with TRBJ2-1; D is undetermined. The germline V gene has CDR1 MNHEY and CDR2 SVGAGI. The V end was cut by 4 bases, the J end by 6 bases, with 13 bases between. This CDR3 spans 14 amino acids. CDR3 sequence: CASSSALVVNEQFF. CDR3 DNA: TGTGCCAGCAGTTCCGCGCTGGTAGTCAATGAGCAGTTCTTC.

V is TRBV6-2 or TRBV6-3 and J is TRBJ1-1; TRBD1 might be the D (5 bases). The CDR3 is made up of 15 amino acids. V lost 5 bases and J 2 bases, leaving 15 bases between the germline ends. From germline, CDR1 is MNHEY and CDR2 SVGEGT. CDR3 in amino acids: CASSAIRTTNTEAFF. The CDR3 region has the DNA TGTGCCAGCAGTGCCATTCGGACAACTAACACTGAAGCTTTCTTT.

The DNA for the CDR3 is TGTGCCAGCAGCTTAAGTGCCCGGAGCTCCTACAATGAGCAGTTCTTC. Protein sequence: CASSLSARSSYNEQFF. The rearrangement joins TRBV7-2 to TRBJ2-1; D not certain. The CDR3 length is 16 residues. Germline V gene lookup returns CDR1 SGHTA and CDR2 FQGNSA. V dropped 2 bases and J dropped 0 bases, with 11 bases sitting between them.

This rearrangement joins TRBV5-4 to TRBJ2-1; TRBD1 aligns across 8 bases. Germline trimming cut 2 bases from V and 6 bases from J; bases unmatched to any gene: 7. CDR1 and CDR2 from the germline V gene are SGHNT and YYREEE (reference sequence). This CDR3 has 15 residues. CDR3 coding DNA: TGTGCCAGCAGCTTTGGACAGGGCTACCTCAATGAGCAGTTCTTC. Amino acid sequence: CASSFGQGYLNEQFF.

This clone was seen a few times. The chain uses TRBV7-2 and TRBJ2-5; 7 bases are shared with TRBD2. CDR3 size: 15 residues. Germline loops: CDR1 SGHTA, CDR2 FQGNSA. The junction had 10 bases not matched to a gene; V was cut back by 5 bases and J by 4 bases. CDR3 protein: CASSLTRAGIETQYF. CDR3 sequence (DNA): TGTGCCAGCAGCCTAACTCGAGCGGGAATAGAGACCCAGTACTTC.

DNA of the CDR3: TGTGCCAGTAGTACCGGGACAGGGAATCCCTCTGGGGCCAACGTCCTGACTTTC. This encodes CASSTGTGNPSGANVLTF. This chain uses TRBV19 with TRBJ2-6; 9 positions match TRBD1. The germline gives CDR1 LNHDA, CDR2 SQIVND (reference sequence). Losses at the gene ends were 4 bases for V and 0 bases for J; bases not matched to a gene: 7. This CDR3 spans 18 amino acids.

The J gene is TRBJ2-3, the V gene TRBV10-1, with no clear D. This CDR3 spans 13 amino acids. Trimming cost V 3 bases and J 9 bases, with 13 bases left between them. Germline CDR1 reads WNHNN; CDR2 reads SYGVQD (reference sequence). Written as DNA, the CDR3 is TGCGCCAGCAGTGAAATCGCATCGAGGACGCAGTATTTT. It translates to CASSEIASRTQYF.

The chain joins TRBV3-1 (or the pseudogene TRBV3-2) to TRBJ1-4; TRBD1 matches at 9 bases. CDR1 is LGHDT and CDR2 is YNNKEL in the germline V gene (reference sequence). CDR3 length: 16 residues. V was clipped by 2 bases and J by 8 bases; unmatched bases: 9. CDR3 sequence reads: CASSQHRDRVYEKLFF. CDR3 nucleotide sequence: TGTGCCAGCAGCCAACACCGGGACAGGGTTTACGAAAAACTGTTTTTT.

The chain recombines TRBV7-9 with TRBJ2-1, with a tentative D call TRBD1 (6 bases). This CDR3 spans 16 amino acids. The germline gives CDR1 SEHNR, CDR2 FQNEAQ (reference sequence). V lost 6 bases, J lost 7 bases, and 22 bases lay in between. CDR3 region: CASSTINRARGNEQFF. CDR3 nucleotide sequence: TGTGCCAGCAGTACGATAAACAGGGCGAGGGGGAATGAGCAGTTCTTC.

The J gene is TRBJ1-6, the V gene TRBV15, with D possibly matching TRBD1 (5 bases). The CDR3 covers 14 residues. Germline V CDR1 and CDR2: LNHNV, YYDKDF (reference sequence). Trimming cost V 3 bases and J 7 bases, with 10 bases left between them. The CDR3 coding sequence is TGTGCCACCAGCAGGCAGGGCGGCAATTCACCCCTCCACTTT. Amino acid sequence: CATSRQGGNSPLHF.

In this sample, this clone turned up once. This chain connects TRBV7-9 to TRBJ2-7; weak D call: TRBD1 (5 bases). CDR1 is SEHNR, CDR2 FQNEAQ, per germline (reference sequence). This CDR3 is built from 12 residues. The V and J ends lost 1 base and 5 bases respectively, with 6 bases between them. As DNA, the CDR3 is TGTGCCAGCAGCTTAGGACAGAACGAGCAGTACTTC. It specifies CASSLGQNEQYF.

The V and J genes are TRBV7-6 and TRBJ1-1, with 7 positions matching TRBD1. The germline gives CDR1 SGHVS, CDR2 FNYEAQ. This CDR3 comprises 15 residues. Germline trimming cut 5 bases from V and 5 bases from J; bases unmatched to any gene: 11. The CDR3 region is CASSLRTGWDTEAFF. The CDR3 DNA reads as TGTGCCAGCAGCCTTAGGACAGGCTGGGATACTGAAGCTTTCTTT.

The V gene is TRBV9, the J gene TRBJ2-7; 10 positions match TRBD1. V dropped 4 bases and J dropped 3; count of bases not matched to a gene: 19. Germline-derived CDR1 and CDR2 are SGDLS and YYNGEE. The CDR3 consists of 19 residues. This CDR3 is CASSPRAGTGQGGYYEQYF. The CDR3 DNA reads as TGTGCCAGCAGCCCGAGGGCTGGTACTGGACAGGGGGGGTACTACGAGCAGTACTTC.

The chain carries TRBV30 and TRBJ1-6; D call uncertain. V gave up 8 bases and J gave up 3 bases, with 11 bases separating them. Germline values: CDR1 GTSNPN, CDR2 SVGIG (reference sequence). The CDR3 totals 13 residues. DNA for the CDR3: TGTGCCCTAGCCAATGACTATAATTCACCCCTCCACTTT. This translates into CALANDYNSPLHF.

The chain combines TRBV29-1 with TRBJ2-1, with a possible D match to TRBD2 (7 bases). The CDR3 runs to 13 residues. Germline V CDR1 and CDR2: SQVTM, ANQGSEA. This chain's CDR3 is CGSMAGAHNEQFF. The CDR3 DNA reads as TGCGGTAGTATGGCGGGGGCTCACAATGAGCAGTTCTTC.

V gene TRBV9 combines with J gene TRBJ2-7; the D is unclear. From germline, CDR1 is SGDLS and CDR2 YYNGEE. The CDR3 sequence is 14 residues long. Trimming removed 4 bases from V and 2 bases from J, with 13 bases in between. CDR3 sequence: CASSPSGAPYEQYF. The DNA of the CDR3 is TGTGCCAGCAGCCCAAGTGGAGCCCCCTACGAGCAGTACTTC.

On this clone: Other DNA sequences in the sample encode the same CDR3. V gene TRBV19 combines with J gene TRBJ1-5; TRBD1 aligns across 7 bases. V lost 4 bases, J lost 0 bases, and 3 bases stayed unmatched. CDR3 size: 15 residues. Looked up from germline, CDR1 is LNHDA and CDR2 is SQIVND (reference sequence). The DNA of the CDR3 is TGTGCCAGTAGTACCGGGACAGTTAGCAATCAGCCCCAGCATTTT. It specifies CASSTGTVSNQPQHF.

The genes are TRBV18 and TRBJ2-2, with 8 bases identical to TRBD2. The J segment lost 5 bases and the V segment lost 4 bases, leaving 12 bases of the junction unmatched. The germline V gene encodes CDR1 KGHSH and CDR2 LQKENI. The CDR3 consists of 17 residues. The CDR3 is CASSRLSGRVWTGELFF. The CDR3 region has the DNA TGTGCCAGCTCACGGTTAAGCGGGAGAGTTTGGACCGGGGAGCTGTTTTTT.

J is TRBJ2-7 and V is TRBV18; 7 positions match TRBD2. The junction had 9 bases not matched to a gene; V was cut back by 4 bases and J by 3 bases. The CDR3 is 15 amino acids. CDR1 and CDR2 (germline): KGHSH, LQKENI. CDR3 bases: TGTGCCAGCTCACGGACTCGGGGGGTGGGCTACGAGCAGTACTTC. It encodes CASSRTRGVGYEQYF.

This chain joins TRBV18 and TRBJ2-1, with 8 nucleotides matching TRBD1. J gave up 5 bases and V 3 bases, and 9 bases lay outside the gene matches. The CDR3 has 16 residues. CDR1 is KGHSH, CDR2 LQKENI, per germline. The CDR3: CASSPLGAGGDNEQFF. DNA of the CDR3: TGTGCCAGCTCACCTCTCGGGGCAGGGGGCGACAATGAGCAGTTCTTC.

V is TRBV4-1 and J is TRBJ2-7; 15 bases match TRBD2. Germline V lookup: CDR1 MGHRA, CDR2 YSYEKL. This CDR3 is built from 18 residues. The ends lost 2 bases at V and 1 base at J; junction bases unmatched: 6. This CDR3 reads CASSQLTGLAGGSYEQYF. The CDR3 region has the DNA TGCGCCAGCAGCCAACTCACCGGACTAGCGGGAGGGTCCTACGAGCAGTACTTC.

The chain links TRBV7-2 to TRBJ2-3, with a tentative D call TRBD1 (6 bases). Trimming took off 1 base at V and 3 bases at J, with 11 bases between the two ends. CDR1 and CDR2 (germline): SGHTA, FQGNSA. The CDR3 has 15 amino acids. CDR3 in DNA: TGTGCCAGCAGCTTAGGGGGCCAGGGGACAGATACGCAGTATTTT. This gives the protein CASSLGGQGTDTQYF.

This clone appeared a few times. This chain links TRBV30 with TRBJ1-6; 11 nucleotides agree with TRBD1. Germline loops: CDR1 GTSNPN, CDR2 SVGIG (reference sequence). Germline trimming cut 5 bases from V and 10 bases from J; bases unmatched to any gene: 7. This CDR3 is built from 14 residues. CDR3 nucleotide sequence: TGTGCCTGGGGACCGGGACAGGGGGACTCACCCCTCCACTTT. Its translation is CAWGPGQGDSPLHF.